Reported below is one T cell receptor (beta chain). Antigen unknown. The data are from a study of CD4+ T cells in melanoma. Study outcomes and limitations: In melanoma, neoantigen-specific CD4+ T cells reportedly differed in differentiation state.

Using immunoSEQ multiplex PCR, the repertoire was profiled, and TCRdb retains in-frame clones only, with some absent. The sample yields 90,000 to 130,000 clones, about 90% seen once. Trimming removed 4 bases from V and 12 bases from J, with 18 bases in between. CDR1 and CDR2 from the germline V gene are KGHSH and LQKENI. This CDR3 spans 14 amino acids. This receptor was obtained from a human donor with melanoma. The chain links TRBV18 to TRBJ1-4; D is unresolved. Sequenced: peripheral blood. The CDR3 DNA reads TGTGCCAGCTCACGGAACAACATGGGCCCAGAACTGTTTTTT. This codes for CASSRNNMGPELFF.